This record looks at one T cell receptor beta chain sequence and its context. The data derive from a study of blood T cell repertoires in COVID-19. Germline V gives CDR1 SGHRS, CDR2 YFSETQ. The germline V and J ends were trimmed by 0 bases and 6 bases, with 16 bases remaining between them. CDR3 length: 15 amino acids. TCRdb's table, derived via immunoSEQ multiplex PCR, lists solely in-frame clones and lacks some. The sample shows some 200,000 clones, more than 75% of them seen only once. The specimen sequenced was peripheral blood. This receptor was obtained from a woman in her seventies with COVID-19, enrolled during active disease. The rearrangement links TRBV5-1 to TRBJ2-7, with D perhaps TRBD1 (6 bases). The CDR3 sequence: CASSLAFQGIGEQYF. DNA of the CDR3: TGCGCCAGCAGCTTGGCCTTTCAGGGGATAGGCGAGCAGTACTTC.